This T cell receptor (beta chain) was retrieved from a study of cytomegalovirus exposure and HLA in healthy donors. Whole-study context: Genotyping showed 81% of almost 400 donors falling in the Caucasian-associated ancestry cluster. Notes on the study in general: Later examination showed HLA-associated TCR beta chains had greater clonal expansion than equally common others. A list of roughly 180 TCR beta chains associated with cytomegalovirus was given. Previous analysis showed most TCR beta V segments were productive about 87% or about 30% of the time.

The PCR made use of 60 Vbeta and 13 Jbeta primers. The protocol was immunoSEQ multiplex PCR, while the TCRdb copy is restricted to in-frame clones and leaves out a portion. The sample holds over 200,000 clones, about 80% seen once. The germline V gene has CDR1 PRHDT and CDR2 FYEKMQ (reference sequence). With 8 bases removed from V and 4 bases from J, the gap between germline ends came to 11 bases. The CDR3 has 12 amino acids. About this clone: Its target is unknown.

The sequence derives from a middle-aged man in good health and CMV-seropositive. Sequenced: PBMCs. The chain recombines TRBV13 with TRBJ1-1; D uncertain. CDR3 nucleotide sequence: TGTGCCAGCTCGGACGGGAGCACTGAAGCTTTCTTT. This codes for CASSDGSTEAFF.